This TCR beta chain was sequenced during a study of response to subunit inactivated influenza vaccine. This clonotype turned up a few times. This CDR3 is 14 amino acids long. V shed 2 bases, J shed 7 bases, and the junction held 4 bases outside the gene matches. The germline CDR1 and CDR2 sequences are MNHEY and SVGEGT. TCRdb recomputed calls from the RT-PCR reads with MiXCR, one row per CDR3 protein. Altogether roughly 760,000 distinct CDR3 sequences are present, approximately 22% being singletons, with the ten largest covering roughly 10%. V usage is TRBV6-2 or TRBV6-3 and J usage is TRBJ2-1, with TRBD2 matching 8 bases. The specimen comprised PBMCs from blood, sampled 4 to 6 days after vaccination. This receptor was identified in a man aged 45-60 years who received an inactivated influenza vaccine. DNA of the CDR3: TGTGCCAGCAGTTACGGGACTAGGAAAAATGAGCAGTTCTTC. This encodes CASSYGTRKNEQFF.